The 5 T cell receptor beta chains given below trace back to one sample, sequenced in a study of graft-versus-host responses after intestinal transplantation. Produced via immunoSEQ multiplex PCR; TCRdb's table is partial and in-frame only. The sample consists of about 7,700 clones, around 74% of them appearing once. Graft specimens yielded both intraepithelial and lamina propria lymphocytes. The specimen was ileum tissue, collected around 230 days after intestinal transplant. The receptor source for this set is a human patient who received an intestinal transplant, so some T cells may come from the graft donor.

The gene calls are TRBV7-9 and TRBJ2-7; the D gene is possibly TRBD2 (5 bases). Trimming stripped 1 base from V and 2 bases from J, with 9 bases between. This CDR3 region has 14 residues. Per germline, CDR1 SEHNR and CDR2 FQNEAQ (reference sequence). In DNA form, the CDR3 reads TGTGCCAGCAGCTTAGGACCGGGGACCTACGAGCAGTACTTC. It translates to CASSLGPGTYEQYF.

The chain is built from TRBV28 and TRBJ2-7; TRBD1 agrees at 7 bases. Germline CDR1 is MDHEN and CDR2 is SYDVKM. This CDR3 comprises 15 residues. V lost 5 bases and J lost 4; bases outside the gene matches: 11. This CDR3 is CASSLPDRADYEQYF. The CDR3 bases are TGTGCCAGCAGTCTCCCCGACAGGGCCGATTACGAGCAGTACTTC.

For this clone: At the DNA level, this CDR3 is encoded by other sequences in the same sample as well. V and J are TRBV6-1 and TRBJ2-7, with a possible D match to TRBD1 (6 bases). The ends were cut back, 6 bases at V and 2 bases at J, with 11 bases in the middle. Germline V gene sequence: CDR1 MNHNS, CDR2 SASEGT. The length of the CDR3 is 13 residues. The CDR3 nucleotides are TGTGCCAGCAGCCCCAGGGGCCCCTACGAGCAGTACTTC. It translates to CASSPRGPYEQYF.

This clone appeared a single time. The chain employs TRBV10-3 and TRBJ1-2; D is uncertain. Trimming took 1 base from V and 8 from J, leaving 17 bases between them. This CDR3 is 15 amino acids long. The germline gives CDR1 ENHRY, CDR2 SYGVKD. The CDR3 region is CAISEYSGSQQGYTF. The CDR3 DNA is TGTGCCATCAGTGAGTACTCCGGGTCCCAGCAGGGCTACACCTTC.

This clone showed up just once. J is TRBJ2-7 and V is TRBV7-9; D possibly corresponds to TRBD2 (5 bases). The CDR3 is 11 amino acids. V was shortened by 5 bases and J by 6 bases, with 8 bases between the two germline ends. The germline CDR1 and CDR2 sequences are SEHNR and FQNEAQ (reference sequence). Written as DNA, the CDR3 is TGTGCCAGCAGCGGGAGCGGCGAGCAGTACTTC. It codes for CASSGSGEQYF.